Detailed here is one T cell receptor (beta chain). The sample is drawn from a study of identifying expanded T cells in peripheral blood. The CDR3 extends over 17 amino acids. The germline V gene encodes CDR1 LGHNA and CDR2 YNFKEQ. V was pared by 1 base and J by 2 bases, with 9 bases of the junction left unmatched. Sequenced by immunoSEQ multiplex PCR; TCRdb stores in-frame clones only, minus some. The sample lists 85,000 to 120,000 clones, about 91% occurring once. No infections or other immune events were documented during collection. The chain combines TRBV4-2 with TRBJ1-2, with 8 bases matching TRBD1. This receptor was taken from a person between 18 and 70 years old in good health. The sequenced sample consisted of blood. CDR3 in DNA: TGTGCCAGCAGCCAAGGGCTATCTGACAGGGGAAACTATGGCTACACCTTC. Translating gives CASSQGLSDRGNYGYTF.